This T cell receptor (beta chain) derives from a study of T cells in narcolepsy. Sequencing was performed with immunoSEQ multiplex PCR; in TCRdb, only in-frame clones are kept and a portion is missing. The data show about 33,000 clones, more than 80% seen once. This receptor was obtained from a human donor with narcolepsy. Material: CD45RA- memory CD4+ T cells from PBMCs.

DNA for the CDR3: TGTGCCAGCAGTGAGACCAGGGGGCGTGGCTACACCTTC. It specifies CASSETRGRGYTF. The J gene is TRBJ1-2, the V gene TRBV6-1; 8 nucleotides align to TRBD1. With 3 bases clipped from V and 7 bases from J, the junction kept 4 bases outside the gene matches. The CDR3 has 13 amino acids. From germline, CDR1 is MNHNS and CDR2 SASEGT.